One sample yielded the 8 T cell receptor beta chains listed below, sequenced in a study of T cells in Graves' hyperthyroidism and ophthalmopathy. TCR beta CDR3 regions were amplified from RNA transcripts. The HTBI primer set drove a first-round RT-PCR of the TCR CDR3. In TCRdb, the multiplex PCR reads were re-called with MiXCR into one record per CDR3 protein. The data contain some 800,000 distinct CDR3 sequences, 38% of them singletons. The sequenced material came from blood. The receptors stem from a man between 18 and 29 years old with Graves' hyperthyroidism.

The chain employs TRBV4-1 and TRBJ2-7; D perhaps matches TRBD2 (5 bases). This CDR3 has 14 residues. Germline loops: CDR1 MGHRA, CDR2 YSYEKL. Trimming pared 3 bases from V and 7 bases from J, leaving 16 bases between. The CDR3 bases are TGCGCCAGCAGCCACGGTCTGGCGAGGGAGGAGCAGTACTTC. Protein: CASSHGLAREEQYF.

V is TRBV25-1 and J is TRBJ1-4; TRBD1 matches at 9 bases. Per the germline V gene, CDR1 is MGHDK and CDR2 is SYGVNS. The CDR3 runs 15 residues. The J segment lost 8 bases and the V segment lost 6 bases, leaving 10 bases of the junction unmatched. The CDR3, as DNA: TGTGCCAGCAGCTTATCAGGGGGGACAGGGGAAAAACTGTTTTTT. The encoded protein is CASSLSGGTGEKLFF.

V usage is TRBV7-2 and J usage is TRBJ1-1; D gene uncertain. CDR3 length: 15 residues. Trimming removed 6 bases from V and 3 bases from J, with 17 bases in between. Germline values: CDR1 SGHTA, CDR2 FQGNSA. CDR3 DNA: TGTGCCAGCAGACTACTCGCCGGAGGGTACACTGAAGCTTTCTTT. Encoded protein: CASRLLAGGYTEAFF.

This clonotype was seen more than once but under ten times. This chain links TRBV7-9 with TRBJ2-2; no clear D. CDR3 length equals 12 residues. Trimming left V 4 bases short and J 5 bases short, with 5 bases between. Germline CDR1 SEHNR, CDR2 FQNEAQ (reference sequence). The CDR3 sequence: CASSYITGELFF. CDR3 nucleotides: TGTGCCAGCAGCTATATTACCGGGGAGCTGTTTTTT.

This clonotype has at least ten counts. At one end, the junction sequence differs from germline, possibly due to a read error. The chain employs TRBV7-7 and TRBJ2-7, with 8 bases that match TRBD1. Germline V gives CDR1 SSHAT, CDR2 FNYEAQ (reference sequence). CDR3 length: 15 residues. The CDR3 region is CASSPGTGSSYEQYF. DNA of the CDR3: TGTGCTAGCAGCCCAGGGACAGGTAGCTCCTACGAGCAGTACTTC.

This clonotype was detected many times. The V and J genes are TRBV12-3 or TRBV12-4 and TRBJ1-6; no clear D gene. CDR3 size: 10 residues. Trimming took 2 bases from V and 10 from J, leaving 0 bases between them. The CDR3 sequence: CASSLSPLHF. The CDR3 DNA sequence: TGTGCCAGCAGTTTATCACCCCTCCACTTT.

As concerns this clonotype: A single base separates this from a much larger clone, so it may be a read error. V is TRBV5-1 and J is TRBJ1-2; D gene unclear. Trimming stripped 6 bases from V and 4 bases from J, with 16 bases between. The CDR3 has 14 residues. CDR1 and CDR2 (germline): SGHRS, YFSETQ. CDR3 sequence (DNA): TGCGCCAGCACCGTCTCGGAAACGGGCTATGGCTACACCTTC. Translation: CASTVSETGYGYTF.

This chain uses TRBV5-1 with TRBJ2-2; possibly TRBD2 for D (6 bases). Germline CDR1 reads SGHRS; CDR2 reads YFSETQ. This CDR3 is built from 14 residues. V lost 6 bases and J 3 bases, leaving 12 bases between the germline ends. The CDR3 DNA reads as TGCGCCAGCAAAGGGGACTTCTACACCGGGGAGCTGTTTTTT. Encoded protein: CASKGDFYTGELFF. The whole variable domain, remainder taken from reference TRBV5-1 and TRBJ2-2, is KAGVTQTPRYLIKTRGQQVTLSCSPISGHRSVSWYQQTPGQGLQFLFEYFSETQRNKGNFPGRFSGRQFSNSRSEMNVSTLELGDSALYLCASKGDFYTGELFFGEGSRLTVL.